A selection of T cell receptor beta chains follows, all from one sample in a study of shared clonotypes between healthy human individuals. Produced via immunoSEQ multiplex PCR; TCRdb's table is partial and in-frame only. The repertoire holds about 2.3 million clones, with 85% to 95% as singletons. The sample comprised naive CD4+ T cells from PBMCs. The receptors come from a man aged 18 to 29 in good health. Some clones in this sample may be carry-over from other donors' samples. Each CDR3 is given with its conserved first and last residue. A D gene is named only where the DNA matches it firmly. Clone size appears in some rows only: once, few, many, or a class for an expanded clone.

J | V | size | length | D | CDR3 | DNA
TRBJ2-5 | TRBV2 | - | 14 | - | CASSSQGVQETQYF | TGTGCCAGCAGTTCCCAAGGGGTACAAGAGACCCAGTACTTC
TRBJ1-5 | TRBV28 | - | 12 | TRBD1 | CASSQGERPQHF | TGTGCCAGCAGTCAGGGGGAGCGACCCCAGCATTTT
TRBJ2-3 | TRBV11-1 | few | 12 | - | CASSQGTDTQYF | TGTGCCAGCAGCCAGGGGACAGATACGCAGTATTTT
TRBJ2-1 | TRBV10-3 | - | 19 | TRBD2 | CAISEWASGTFSSYNEQFF | TGTGCCATCAGTGAGTGGGCTAGCGGGACCTTCAGCTCCTACAATGAGCAGTTCTTC
TRBJ2-7 | TRBV7-6 | - | 15 | - | CASSPRGLRDYEQYF | TGTGCCAGCAGCCCACGCGGTTTGAGAGACTACGAGCAGTACTTC
TRBJ2-7 | TRBV5-1 | - | 15 | TRBD1 | CASSLGGQGGYEQYF | TGCGCCAGCAGCTTAGGCGGACAGGGGGGTTACGAGCAGTACTTC
TRBJ2-1 | TRBV9 | - | 16 | TRBD2 | CASSSGHERGNNEQFF | TGTGCCAGCAGCTCCGGCCATGAGCGGGGGAACAATGAGCAGTTCTTC
TRBJ2-1 | TRBV28 | - | 15 | - | CASSLPSTGPAEQFF | TGTGCCAGCAGTTTACCCTCAACCGGCCCGGCGGAGCAGTTCTTC
TRBJ2-2 | TRBV5-5 | - | 14 | - | CASSGGPGTGELFF | TGTGCCAGCAGTGGAGGGCCGGGCACCGGGGAGCTGTTTTTT
TRBJ2-1 | TRBV5-1 | - | 16 | TRBD2 | CASSLAAAGRYNEQFF | TGCGCCAGCAGCTTGGCTGCAGCGGGAAGGTACAATGAGCAGTTCTTC
TRBJ1-6 | TRBV30 | - | 13 | - | CAWSVKGGSPLHF | TGTGCCTGGAGTGTAAAGGGGGGATCACCCCTCCACTTT
TRBJ2-1 | TRBV15 | once | 14 | TRBD2 | CATSRGTTYNEQFF | TGTGCCACCAGCAGGGGGACTACCTACAATGAGCAGTTCTTC
TRBJ2-7 | TRBV7-9 | - | 14 | TRBD1 | CASSKQGPSYEQYF | TGTGCCAGCAGCAAACAGGGGCCCTCCTACGAGCAGTACTTC
TRBJ2-5 | TRBV2 | - | 16 | - | CARPSWGVNPPETQYF | TGTGCCAGGCCCTCATGGGGGGTAAACCCCCCGGAGACCCAGTACTTC
TRBJ1-1 | TRBV20-1 | - | 11 | - | CSPRRDTEAFF | TGCAGTCCGAGGCGGGACACTGAAGCTTTCTTT
TRBJ2-1 | TRBV4-3 | - | 14 | - | CASSQVSPYNEQFF | TGCGCCAGCAGCCAAGTATCCCCCTACAATGAGCAGTTCTTC
TRBJ2-1 | TRBV7-2 | - | 14 | - | CASSFTTSNNEQFF | TGTGCCAGCAGCTTTACGACTTCCAACAATGAGCAGTTCTTC
TRBJ2-7 | TRBV29-1 | - | 12 | - | CSVDPTMREQYF | TGCAGCGTTGACCCTACTATGCGCGAGCAGTACTTC
TRBJ1-1 | TRBV5-1 | - | 15 | - | CASSRGGVYDTEAFF | TGCGCCAGCAGCCGAGGTGGAGTGTATGACACTGAAGCTTTCTTT
TRBJ2-1 | TRBV25-1 | - | 16 | TRBD2 | CASSESVAGRYNEQFF | TGTGCCAGCAGTGAATCCGTAGCGGGAAGGTACAATGAGCAGTTCTTC
TRBJ2-7 | TRBV28 | - | 14 | TRBD1 | CASSRPGQGYEQYF | TGTGCCAGCAGTCGACCGGGACAGGGCTACGAGCAGTACTTC
TRBJ2-7 | TRBV7-2 | - | 17 | - | CASSLVSRTTGTYEQYF | TGTGCCAGCAGCTTAGTTAGCAGAACCACCGGCACCTACGAGCAGTACTTC
TRBJ1-5 | TRBV19 | - | 14 | - | CASSIGGARQPQHF | TGTGCCAGTAGTATAGGCGGGGCTCGGCAGCCCCAGCATTTT
TRBJ1-2 | TRBV25-1 | - | 13 | TRBD1 | CASSPGTGRGYTF | TGTGCCAGCAGCCCAGGGACAGGCCGAGGCTACACCTTC
TRBJ1-1 | TRBV27 | - | 13 | - | CASSLDAGTEAFF | TGTGCCAGCAGTTTAGACGCCGGGACAGAAGCTTTCTTT
TRBJ2-7 | TRBV10-1 | - | 13 | - | CASSVGSQGEQYF | TGCGCCAGCAGTGTGGGCAGTCAAGGCGAGCAGTACTTC
TRBJ2-7 | TRBV7-7 | once | 15 | - | CASSLATGRAYEQYF | TGTGCCAGCAGCTTAGCAACTGGCAGGGCCTACGAGCAGTACTTC
TRBJ2-1 | TRBV11-1 | - | 15 | - | CASSLGSWSYNEQFF | TGTGCTAGCAGCTTAGGTTCCTGGTCCTACAATGAGCAGTTCTTC
TRBJ2-3 | TRBV5-1 | once | 14 | - | CASGRLGGTDTQYF | TGCGCCAGCGGCCGGCTAGGGGGCACAGATACGCAGTATTTT
TRBJ2-3 | TRBV28 | once | 12 | - | CASSSSPDTQYF | TGTGCCAGTTCCTCCTCGCCAGATACGCAGTATTTT
TRBJ2-7 | TRBV7-2 | once | 15 | - | CASSPKVGGLYEQYF | TGTGCCAGCAGCCCGAAGGTGGGGGGACTTTACGAGCAGTACTTC
TRBJ2-7 | TRBV6-6 | - | 11 | - | CASSPGREQYF | TGTGCCAGCAGCCCCGGAAGGGAGCAGTACTTC
TRBJ2-1 | TRBV5-6 | - | 13 | TRBD2 | CASSSSTSYEQFF | TGTGCCAGCAGCAGTTCGACTAGCTATGAGCAGTTCTTC
TRBJ2-5 | TRBV7-9 | - | 14 | - | CASSLGAPPETQYF | TGTGCCAGCAGCTTAGGGGCCCCCCCAGAGACCCAGTACTTC
TRBJ2-1 | TRBV29-1 | once | 13 | - | CSVVSTLHNEQFF | TGCAGCGTTGTATCTACTTTACACAATGAGCAGTTCTTC
TRBJ2-7 | TRBV28 | - | 13 | - | CASSSGTPYEQYF | TGTGCCAGCAGTTCCGGTACCCCCTACGAGCAGTACTTC